This entry features one TCR beta chain sequence. This record belongs to a study of T cells in Graves' hyperthyroidism and ophthalmopathy. Germline lookup yields CDR1 KGHDR and CDR2 SFDVKD. V was pared by 7 bases and J by 5 bases, with 11 bases between. CDR3 length: 13 amino acids. Amplified TCR beta CDR3 regions derived from RNA transcripts. The HTBI primer set served for first-round RT-PCR of the TCR CDR3. Each CDR3 protein gets one entry after TCRdb re-called the multiplex PCR reads with MiXCR. Of around 580,000 distinct CDR3 sequences in the sample, about half were seen once. The chain couples TRBV24-1 to TRBJ2-1; either TRBD1 or TRBD2 may supply D (5 bases each). The sequence derives from a woman aged 18-35 years with Graves' hyperthyroidism. Sample: peripheral blood or thyroid tissue (not recorded which). The CDR3 DNA follows: TGTGCCACCAGCGGCAGGGACCACAATGAGCAGTTCTTC. Amino acid sequence: CATSGRDHNEQFF.